This TCR beta chain was profiled in a study of blood T cell repertoires in COVID-19. Clones were sequenced by immunoSEQ multiplex PCR, and TCRdb holds only the in-frame ones, with some missing. The table includes about 180,000 clones, about 88% detected once. This clonotype was sampled from a woman aged 50 to 60 who had recovered from COVID-19. What was sequenced was PBMCs or T cells enriched from blood (not recorded which).

CDR3 nucleotides: TGTGCCAGCAGTTGGGGGGGGGCGCAGGGGACTGAAGCTTTCTTT. Translating gives CASSWGGAQGTEAFF. The rearrangement uses TRBV28 and TRBJ1-1, with D maybe TRBD1 (6 bases). This CDR3 has 15 residues. CDR1 and CDR2 (germline): MDHEN, SYDVKM. The V and J ends lost 4 bases and 5 bases respectively, with 17 bases between them.